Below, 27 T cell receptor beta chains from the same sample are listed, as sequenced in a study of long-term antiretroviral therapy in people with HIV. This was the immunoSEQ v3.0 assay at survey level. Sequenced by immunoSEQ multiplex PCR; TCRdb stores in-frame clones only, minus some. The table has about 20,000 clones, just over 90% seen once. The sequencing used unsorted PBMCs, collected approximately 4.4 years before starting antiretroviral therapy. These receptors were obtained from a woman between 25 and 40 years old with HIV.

The CDR3 spells CASTLIQGGGTEAFF. CDR3 DNA: TGTGCCAGCACCTTGATACAGGGTGGCGGCACTGAAGCTTTCTTT. The genes are TRBV7-9 and TRBJ1-1; D is possibly TRBD1 (6 bases). The CDR3 is 15 amino acids. Germline CDR1 and CDR2: SEHNR and FQNEAQ (reference sequence). Trimming took 7 bases from V and 4 from J, leaving 19 bases between them.

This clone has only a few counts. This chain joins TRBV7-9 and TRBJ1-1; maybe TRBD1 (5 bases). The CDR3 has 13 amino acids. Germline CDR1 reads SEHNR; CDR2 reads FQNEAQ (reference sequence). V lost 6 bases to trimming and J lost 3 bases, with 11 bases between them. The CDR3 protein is CASSQRGDTEAFF. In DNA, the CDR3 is TGTGCCAGCAGTCAAAGGGGCGACACTGAAGCTTTCTTT.

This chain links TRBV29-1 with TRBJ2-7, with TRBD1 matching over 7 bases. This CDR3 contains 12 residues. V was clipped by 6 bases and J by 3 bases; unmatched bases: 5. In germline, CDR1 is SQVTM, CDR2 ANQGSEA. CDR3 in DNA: TGCAGCGTCCCGACAGGGAACTACGAGCAGTACTTC. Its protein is CSVPTGNYEQYF.

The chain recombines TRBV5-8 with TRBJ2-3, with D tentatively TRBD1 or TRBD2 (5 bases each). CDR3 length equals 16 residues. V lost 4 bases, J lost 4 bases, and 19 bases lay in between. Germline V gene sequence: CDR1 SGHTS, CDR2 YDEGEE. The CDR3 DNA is TGTGCCAGCAGCCGAGGTCGGGACGCGTCGTCAGATACGCAGTATTTT. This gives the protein CASSRGRDASSDTQYF.

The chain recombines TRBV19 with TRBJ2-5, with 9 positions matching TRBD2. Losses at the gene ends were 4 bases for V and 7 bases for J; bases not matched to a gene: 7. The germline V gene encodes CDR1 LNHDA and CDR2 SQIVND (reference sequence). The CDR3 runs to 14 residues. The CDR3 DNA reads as TGTGCCAGTAGTACTAGCGGGGCGACGGGGACCCAGTACTTC. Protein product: CASSTSGATGTQYF.

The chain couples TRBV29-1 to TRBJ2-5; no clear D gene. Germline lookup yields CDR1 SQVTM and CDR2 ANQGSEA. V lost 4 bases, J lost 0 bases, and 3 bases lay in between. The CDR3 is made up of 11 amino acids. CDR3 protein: CSVGNQETQYF. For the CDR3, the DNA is TGCAGCGTTGGAAACCAAGAGACCCAGTACTTC.

CDR3 sequence: CASSLYKGQLNEKLFF. DNA for the CDR3: TGTGCCAGCAGCCTATACAAGGGACAGTTAAATGAAAAACTGTTTTTT. This chain uses TRBV7-9 with TRBJ1-4; 7 bases line up with TRBD1. The junction had 11 bases not matched to a gene; V was cut back by 5 bases and J by 5 bases. Looked up from germline, CDR1 is SEHNR and CDR2 is FQNEAQ (reference sequence). The CDR3 contains 16 residues.

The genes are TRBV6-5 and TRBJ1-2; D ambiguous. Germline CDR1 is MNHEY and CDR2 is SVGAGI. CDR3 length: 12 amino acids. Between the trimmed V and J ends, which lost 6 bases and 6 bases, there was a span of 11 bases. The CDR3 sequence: CASSSIRNGYTF. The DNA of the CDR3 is TGTGCCAGCAGCAGCATTCGGAATGGCTACACCTTC.

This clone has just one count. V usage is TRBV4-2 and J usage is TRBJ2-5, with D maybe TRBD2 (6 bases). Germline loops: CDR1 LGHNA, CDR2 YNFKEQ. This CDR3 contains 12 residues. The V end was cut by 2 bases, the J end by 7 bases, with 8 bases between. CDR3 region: CASSQSGGTQYF. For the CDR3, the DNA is TGTGCCAGCAGCCAATCCGGGGGGACCCAGTACTTC.

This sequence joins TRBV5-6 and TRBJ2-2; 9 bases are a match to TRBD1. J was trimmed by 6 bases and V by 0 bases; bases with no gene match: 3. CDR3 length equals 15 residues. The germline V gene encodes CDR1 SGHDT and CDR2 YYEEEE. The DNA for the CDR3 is TGTGCCAGCAGCTTGGGGGACAGGGAAGCCGGGGAGCTGTTTTTT. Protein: CASSLGDREAGELFF.

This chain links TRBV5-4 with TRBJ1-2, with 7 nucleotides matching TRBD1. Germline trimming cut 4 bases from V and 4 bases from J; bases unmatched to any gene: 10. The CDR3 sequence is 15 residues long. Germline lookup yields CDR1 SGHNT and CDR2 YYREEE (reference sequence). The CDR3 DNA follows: TGTGCCAGCAGCATGGCAAGGGGGCTTTTCTATGGCTACACCTTC. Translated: CASSMARGLFYGYTF.

The CDR3 sequence: CASSQDFRGRLGEKLFF. The DNA of the CDR3 is TGCGCCAGCAGCCAAGATTTCAGGGGGCGTCTGGGTGAAAAACTGTTTTTT. The rearrangement joins TRBV4-3 to TRBJ1-4; 8 bases are shared with TRBD1. CDR1 is LGHNA and CDR2 is YSLEER in the germline V gene. The CDR3 runs to 17 residues. V trimming: 0 bases; J trimming: 7 bases; junction bases outside the gene matches: 10.

CDR3 sequence: CASSPPEGRRGKYF. CDR3 sequence (DNA): TGCGCCAGCAGCCCACCTGAGGGGCGTCGGGGGAAGTATTTT. This chain uses TRBV5-1 with TRBJ2-3; the D gene is possibly TRBD2 (6 bases). The CDR3 has 14 residues. Per germline, CDR1 SGHRS and CDR2 YFSETQ. Trimming cost V 4 bases and J 13 bases, with 22 bases left between them.

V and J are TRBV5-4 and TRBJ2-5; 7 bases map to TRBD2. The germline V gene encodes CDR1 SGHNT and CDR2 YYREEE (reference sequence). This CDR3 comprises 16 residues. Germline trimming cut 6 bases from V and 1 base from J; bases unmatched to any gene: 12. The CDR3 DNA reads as TGTGCCAGCACCTTACCCGGGACTACTTCCCAAGAGACCCAGTACTTC. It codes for CASTLPGTTSQETQYF.

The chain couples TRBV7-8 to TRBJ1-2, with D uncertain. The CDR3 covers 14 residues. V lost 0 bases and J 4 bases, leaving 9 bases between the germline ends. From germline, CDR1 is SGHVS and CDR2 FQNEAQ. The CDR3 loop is CASSLAAFAYGYTF. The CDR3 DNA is TGTGCCAGCAGCTTAGCCGCGTTTGCCTATGGCTACACCTTC.

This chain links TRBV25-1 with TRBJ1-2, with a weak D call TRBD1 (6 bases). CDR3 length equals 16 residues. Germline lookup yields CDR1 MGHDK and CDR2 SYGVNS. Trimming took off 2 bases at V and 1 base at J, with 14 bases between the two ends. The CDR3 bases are TGTGCCAGCAGTGAAGGGGGCTCACTCGATAACTATGGCTACACCTTC. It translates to CASSEGGSLDNYGYTF.

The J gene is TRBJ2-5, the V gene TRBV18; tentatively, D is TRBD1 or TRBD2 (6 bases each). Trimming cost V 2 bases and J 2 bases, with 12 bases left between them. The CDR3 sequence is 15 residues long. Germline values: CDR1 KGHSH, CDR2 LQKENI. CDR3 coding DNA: TGTGCCAGCTCACCAAGAACGGGGGCACAAGAGACCCAGTACTTC. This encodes CASSPRTGAQETQYF.

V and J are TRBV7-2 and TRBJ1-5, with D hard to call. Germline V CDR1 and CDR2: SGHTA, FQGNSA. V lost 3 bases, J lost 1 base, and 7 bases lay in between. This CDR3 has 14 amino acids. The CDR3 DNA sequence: TGTGCCAGCAGCTTCGGGAACAGCAATCAGCCCCAGCATTTT. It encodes CASSFGNSNQPQHF.

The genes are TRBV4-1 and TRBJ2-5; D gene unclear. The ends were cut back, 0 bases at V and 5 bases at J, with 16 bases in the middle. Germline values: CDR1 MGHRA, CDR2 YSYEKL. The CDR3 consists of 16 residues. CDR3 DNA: TGCGCCAGCAGCCAAGAAGCCCATGCCGGTTGGGAGACCCAGTACTTC. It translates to CASSQEAHAGWETQYF.

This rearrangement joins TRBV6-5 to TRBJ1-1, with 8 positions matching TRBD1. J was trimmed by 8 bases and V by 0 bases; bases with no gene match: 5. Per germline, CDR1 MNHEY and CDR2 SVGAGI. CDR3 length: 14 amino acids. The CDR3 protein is CASSYSPGQGEAFF. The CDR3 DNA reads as TGTGCCAGCAGTTACTCGCCCGGACAGGGAGAAGCTTTCTTT.

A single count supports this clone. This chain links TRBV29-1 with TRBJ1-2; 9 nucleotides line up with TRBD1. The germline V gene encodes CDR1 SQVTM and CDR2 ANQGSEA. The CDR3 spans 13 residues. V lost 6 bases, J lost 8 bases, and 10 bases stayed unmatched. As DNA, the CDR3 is TGCAGCGTGGGAGAAACAGGGGGCAAAGGCTACACCTTC. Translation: CSVGETGGKGYTF. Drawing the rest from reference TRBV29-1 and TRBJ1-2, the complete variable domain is SAVISQKPSRDICQRGTSLTIQCQVDSQVTMMFWYRQQPGQSLTLIATANQGSEATYESGFVIDKFPISRPNLTFSTLTVSNMSPEDSSIYLCSVGETGGKGYTFGSGTRLTVV.

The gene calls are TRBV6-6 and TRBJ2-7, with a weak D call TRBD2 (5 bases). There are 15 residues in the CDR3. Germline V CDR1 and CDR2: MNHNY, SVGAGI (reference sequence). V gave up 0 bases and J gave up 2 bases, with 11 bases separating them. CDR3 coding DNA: TGTGCCAGCAGTTACTCGGGCGGAGGAACCTACGAGCAGTACTTC. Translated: CASSYSGGGTYEQYF.

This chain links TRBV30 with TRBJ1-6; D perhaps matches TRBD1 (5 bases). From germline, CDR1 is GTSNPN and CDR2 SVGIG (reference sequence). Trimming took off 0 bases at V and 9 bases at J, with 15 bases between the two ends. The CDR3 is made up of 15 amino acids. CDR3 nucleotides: TGTGCCTGGAGTGTGGGACGGCCCCAGGGTTCACCCCTCCACTTT. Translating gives CAWSVGRPQGSPLHF.

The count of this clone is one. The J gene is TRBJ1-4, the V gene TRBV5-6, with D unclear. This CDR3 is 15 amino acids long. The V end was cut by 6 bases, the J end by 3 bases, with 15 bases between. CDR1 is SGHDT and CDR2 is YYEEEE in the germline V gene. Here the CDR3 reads CASNPLRAPNEKLFF. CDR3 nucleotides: TGTGCCAGCAACCCCTTGCGAGCCCCTAATGAAAAACTGTTTTTT.

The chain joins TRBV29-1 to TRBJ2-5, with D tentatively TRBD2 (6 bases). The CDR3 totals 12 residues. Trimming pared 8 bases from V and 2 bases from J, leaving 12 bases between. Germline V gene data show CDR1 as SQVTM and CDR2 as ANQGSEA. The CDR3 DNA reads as TGCAGCACCCGGGGGTCACAAGAGACCCAGTACTTC. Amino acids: CSTRGSQETQYF.

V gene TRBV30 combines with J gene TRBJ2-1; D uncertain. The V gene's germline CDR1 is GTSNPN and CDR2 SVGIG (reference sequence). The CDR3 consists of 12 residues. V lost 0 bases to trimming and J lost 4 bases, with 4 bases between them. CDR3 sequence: CAWSVGYNEQFF. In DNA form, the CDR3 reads TGTGCCTGGAGTGTAGGGTACAATGAGCAGTTCTTC.

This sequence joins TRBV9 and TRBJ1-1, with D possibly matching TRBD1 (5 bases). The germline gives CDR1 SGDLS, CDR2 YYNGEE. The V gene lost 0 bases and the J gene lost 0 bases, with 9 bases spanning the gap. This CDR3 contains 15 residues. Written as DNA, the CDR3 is TGTGCCAGCAGCGTAGGTGGGACGGTGAACACTGAAGCTTTCTTT. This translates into CASSVGGTVNTEAFF.